This TCR beta chain stems from a study of blood T cell repertoires in COVID-19 (dated by TCRdb to 2018 to 2021). In terms of the full investigation: Samples from collaborators originated in the United States, Italy and Spain and spanned both the acute and convalescent phases of COVID-19. The prospective study material was composed of cDNA or gDNA derived from T cells, B-cell-depleted T cells, or PBMCs. The dataset comprised deeply sampled blood TCRbeta repertoires from subjects exposed to, actively infected with, or recovered from COVID-19. The repertoires were made available in a free public database intended to serve as a resource for research on the immune response to SARS-CoV-2. The samples were drawn from the first 160 participants of the ongoing ImmuneRACE study and from 1,254 subjects provided by 6 global collaborators. A de-identified subject ID, COVID-19 status, age in years and sex were almost always included in the sample metadata. Where available, HLA class I and class II types were taken from metadata supplied by the sample provider and were not determined by assay-based typing. Broad study findings and their caveats: The quantity of clinical and demographic metadata differed by source and by participant and was supplied without curation.

Whole blood was collected in K2EDTA tubes by collaborating institutions according to the institutions' own protocols. Collaborator samples were shipped for TCRbeta analysis as frozen whole blood, isolated PBMCs, or DNA extracted from either sample type. A note on this clone: The antigen it recognizes is unknown. The sample holds no much larger clone one base away, and base qualities are not on file.

TCRbeta CDR3 regions were amplified from genomic DNA by means of the immunoSEQ Assay, a bias-controlled multiplex PCR. In the original analysis: Nucleated cell counts per sample were estimated from amplification of reference gene primers within the assay. Sequence reads were collapsed and filtered to measure the absolute abundance of every unique TCRbeta CDR3 rearrangement. For each sample, productive Simpson clonality was calculated as the square root of Simpson's diversity index over productive rearrangements. TCRdb stores this immuneACCESS table with in-frame sequences only. Part of the clones is absent; in the studies checked, under half of the shortfall reflects unresolved V genes, and no reason is known for the rest. For V, J and clone size, that table is used; D and trimming come from the DNA. This sample holds approximately 210,000 clones; approximately 85% were observed only once. The ten largest clonotypes hold 6.5% to 9% of the sample.

V loses 7 bases, J loses 9 bases, and the germline ends lie 13 bases apart. In the germline V gene, CDR1 corresponds to LGHNT and CDR2 to FRNRAP. Spanning cysteine to phenylalanine, the CDR3 consists of 12 amino acids. Only the CDR3 portion is preserved as DNA: 36 bases, with reading frame beginning at the first base. The receptor chain draws on TRBV12-5 and TRBJ2-4; the D gene remains uncertain. The sequence derives from a woman between 50 and 59 years old with active or convalescent COVID-19. Sequencing was done on a sample of peripheral blood. The nucleotide sequence is given as TGTGCTAGTGCCTCGCAGGTCGGCATTCAGTACTTC. This yields the protein CASASQVGIQYF. With all but the CDR3 taken from the reference TRBV12-5 and TRBJ2-4 genes, the full variable domain is: DARVTQTPRHKVTEMGQEVTMRCQPILGHNTVFWYRQTMMQGLELLAYFRNRAPLDDSGMPKDRFSAEMPDATLATLKIQPSEPRDSAVYFCASASQVGIQYFGAGTRLSVL.